These 22 T cell receptor beta chains were sequenced from one sample in a study of T cell repertoires in cytomegalovirus infection. TCRdb reprocessed the reads with MiXCR, giving one entry per CDR3 protein. This table has 230,000 or so distinct CDR3 sequences, around 40% appearing once. No antigen has been identified for these receptors. The material was CD8+ T cells from cultured PBMCs, obtained from culture after CMV antigen stimulation. These receptors came from a human donor in good health (CMV status not recorded). Some clones in this sample may be carry-over from other donors' samples.

This chain connects TRBV5-4 to TRBJ1-1; a possible D gene is TRBD1 (5 bases). The germline gives CDR1 SGHNT, CDR2 YYREEE (reference sequence). The CDR3 is made up of 14 amino acids. V dropped 0 bases and J dropped 3 bases, with 9 bases sitting between them. Written as DNA, the CDR3 is TGTGCCAGCAGCTTGGGGCGGACACACACTGAAGCTTTCTTT. This sequence encodes CASSLGRTHTEAFF.

To note about this clonotype: A single base separates this from a much larger clone, so it may be a read error. The chain employs TRBV7-2 and TRBJ2-1; D tentatively reads TRBD1 or TRBD2 (5 bases each). The V gene lost 6 bases and the J gene lost 8 bases, with 17 bases spanning the gap. Germline CDR1 SGHTA, CDR2 FQGNSA. The CDR3 extends over 14 amino acids. In DNA, the CDR3 is TGTGCCAGCAGAGCCTCGGGATTAGGGGATGAGCAGTTCTTC. It codes for CASRASGLGDEQFF.

The J gene is TRBJ2-1, the V gene TRBV28; 8 bases fit TRBD1. CDR3 length: 14 amino acids. V was clipped by 8 bases and J by 3 bases; unmatched bases: 6. CDR1 MDHEN and CDR2 SYDVKM come from the germline V gene. The CDR3 sequence: CASVYRGNYNEQFF. CDR3 DNA: TGTGCCAGCGTATACAGGGGGAACTACAATGAGCAGTTCTTC. The whole variable domain, filled in from reference TRBV28 and TRBJ2-1, reads DVKVTQSSRYLVKRTGEKVFLECVQDMDHENMFWYRQDPGLGLRLIYFSYDVKMKEKGDIPEGYSVSREKKERFSLILESASTNQTSMYLCASVYRGNYNEQFFGPGTRLTVL.

The rearrangement joins TRBV28 to TRBJ1-2; no reliable D call. V gave up 3 bases and J gave up 2 bases, with 4 bases separating them. The CDR3 contains 12 residues. CDR1 is MDHEN, CDR2 SYDVKM, per germline. The DNA for the CDR3 is TGTGCCAGCAGTTTCGGCAACTATGGCTACACCTTC. It specifies CASSFGNYGYTF.

This rearrangement joins TRBV9 to TRBJ2-7; 11 positions agree with TRBD2. Looked up from germline, CDR1 is SGDLS and CDR2 is YYNGEE. CDR3 length equals 13 residues. V trimming: 7 bases; J trimming: 4 bases; junction bases outside the gene matches: 4. CDR3 DNA: TGTGCCAGCTCTAGCGGGGGGAGGTACGAGCAGTACTTC. It yields the protein CASSSGGRYEQYF.

Comment on this clonotype: Germline and junction disagree at one end, which may indicate a read error. This rearrangement joins TRBV7-8 to TRBJ1-3; no reliable D call. The CDR3 is made up of 14 amino acids. Germline V gene lookup returns CDR1 SGHVS and CDR2 FQNEAQ. CDR3 DNA sequence: TGTGCAAGCAGCTTAAGAGTGACTGGAAACACCATATATTTT. This encodes CASSLRVTGNTIYF.

The V and J genes are TRBV27 and TRBJ2-1; TRBD2 might be the D (7 bases). Germline V gives CDR1 MNHEY, CDR2 SMNVEV (reference sequence). This CDR3 is 15 amino acids long. V was shortened by 3 bases and J by 2 bases, with 11 bases between the two germline ends. CDR3 nucleotides: TGTGCCAGCAGTTTGGGGGGGGCACCCTACAATGAGCAGTTCTTC. Its protein is CASSLGGAPYNEQFF.

The gene calls are TRBV4-2 and TRBJ1-1; D possibly corresponds to TRBD1 (6 bases). Trimming shortened V by 3 bases and J by 1 base, and 12 bases separated the two germline ends. The CDR3 contains 15 residues. CDR1 is LGHNA, CDR2 YNFKEQ, per germline. The CDR3 here is CASSQEGHPNTEAFF. The CDR3 DNA follows: TGTGCCAGCAGCCAGGAGGGACATCCGAACACTGAAGCTTTCTTT.

The chain combines TRBV15 with TRBJ1-2; no clear D gene. Trimming stripped 4 bases from V and 4 bases from J, with 16 bases between. CDR1 and CDR2 (germline): LNHNV, YYDKDF (reference sequence). There are 15 residues in the CDR3. Here the CDR3 DNA reads TGTGCCACCAGCAACTCCTCACAGAGGCTCTATGGCTACACCTTC. It translates to CATSNSSQRLYGYTF.

This clonotype was counted between two and nine times. The gene calls are TRBV7-9 and TRBJ2-1; TRBD1 matches 7 bases. The V gene end was trimmed by 7 bases and the J gene end by 10 bases; junction bases not matched to a gene: 10. The CDR3 length is 13 residues. Germline assignment: CDR1 SEHNR and CDR2 FQNEAQ (reference sequence). The CDR3 region has the DNA TGTGCCAGCACCCAGCGAGGGGGCGACGAGCAGTTCTTC. Translating it yields CASTQRGGDEQFF.

The chain combines TRBV7-3 with TRBJ2-3; TRBD2 might be the D (5 bases). The CDR3 loop spans 17 amino acids. The V gene's germline CDR1 is SGHTA and CDR2 FQGTGA. Trimming removed 2 bases from V and 2 bases from J, with 17 bases in between. The CDR3 DNA reads as TGTGCCAGCAGCTTATCCGAGACGAGGGAGACCACAGATACGCAGTATTTT. Encoded protein: CASSLSETRETTDTQYF.

The V gene is TRBV6-5, the J gene TRBJ1-2, with D maybe TRBD1 (5 bases). Germline values: CDR1 MNHEY, CDR2 SVGAGI. The CDR3 runs 14 residues. The V and J ends lost 7 bases and 4 bases respectively, with 16 bases between them. CDR3 nucleotides: TGTGCCAGCACCCCCTCAGGGACCCCCTATGGCTACACCTTC. It translates to CASTPSGTPYGYTF.

V usage is TRBV6-5 and J usage is TRBJ2-1; D not certain. Germline V gives CDR1 MNHEY, CDR2 SVGAGI. The CDR3 is 14 residues long. Trimming removed 5 bases at V and 7 bases at J, with 15 bases between. The CDR3 sequence is CASSQTRKRNEQFF. For the CDR3, the DNA is TGTGCCAGCAGTCAGACCCGGAAAAGGAATGAGCAGTTCTTC.

This clonotype is a singleton in its sample. The chain uses TRBV28 and TRBJ1-1; D is uncertain. Germline CDR1 reads MDHEN; CDR2 reads SYDVKM. CDR3 length: 16 residues. Trimming shortened V by 1 base and J by 8 bases, and 20 bases separated the two germline ends. For the CDR3, the DNA is TGTGCCAGCAGTTTATCGTTCTGGGGTCAGGATTCCGAAGCTTTCTTT. Its translation is CASSLSFWGQDSEAFF. The full variable domain, rest sourced from reference TRBV28 and TRBJ1-1, is DVKVTQSSRYLVKRTGEKVFLECVQDMDHENMFWYRQDPGLGLRLIYFSYDVKMKEKGDIPEGYSVSREKKERFSLILESASTNQTSMYLCASSLSFWGQDSEAFFGQGTRLTVV.

This clonotype came up a few times. The chain has TRBV11-2 and TRBJ1-1, with D tentatively TRBD1 (6 bases). The CDR3 is 16 residues long. Germline V lookup: CDR1 SGHAT, CDR2 FQNNGV. The V and J ends lost 1 base and 3 bases respectively, with 15 bases between them. CDR3 sequence (DNA): TGTGCCAGCAGCTTAGCAACAGGGCGGTTTCACACTGAAGCTTTCTTT. This encodes CASSLATGRFHTEAFF.

This clonotype was observed at least ten times. The gene calls are TRBV7-2 and TRBJ1-5; D may be TRBD1 (6 bases). Trimming stripped 5 bases from V and 0 bases from J, with 11 bases between. Germline V gene data show CDR1 as SGHTA and CDR2 as FQGNSA. This CDR3 has 15 residues. CDR3 loop: CASSLGHHSNQPQHF. DNA of the CDR3: TGTGCCAGCAGCCTGGGACACCATAGCAATCAGCCCCAGCATTTT.

This clonotype was observed a handful of times. J is TRBJ2-1 and V is TRBV7-6, with D possibly TRBD2 on 6 matching bases. Trimming cost V 4 bases and J 7 bases, with 17 bases left between them. From germline, CDR1 is SGHVS and CDR2 FNYEAQ. This CDR3 has 15 amino acids. In DNA, the CDR3 is TGTGCCAGCAGCTCCCCCAGCGGGTCAGGGAATGAGCAGTTCTTC. It translates to CASSSPSGSGNEQFF.

This chain links TRBV11-2 with TRBJ2-5; TRBD2 matches 7 bases. J lost 1 base, V lost 1 base, and 3 bases had no gene match. The CDR3 has 15 residues. Germline V gene lookup returns CDR1 SGHAT and CDR2 FQNNGV. CDR3 sequence (DNA): TGTGCCAGCAGCTTAGCTAGCGGCTCCCAAGAGACCCAGTACTTC. Translated, it gives CASSLASGSQETQYF.

The chain employs TRBV11-2 and TRBJ2-2; D gene unclear. Germline V gene lookup returns CDR1 SGHAT and CDR2 FQNNGV. The CDR3 loop spans 15 amino acids. The V end was cut by 3 bases, the J end by 1 base, with 9 bases between. The CDR3 nucleotides are TGTGCCAGCAGCTTTGAGCGTGAGAACACCGGGGAGCTGTTTTTT. Amino acid sequence: CASSFERENTGELFF.

The chain employs TRBV11-2 and TRBJ2-7; TRBD1 is a possible D gene (5 bases). This CDR3 is built from 15 residues. Germline V gene data show CDR1 as SGHAT and CDR2 as FQNNGV. V was cut by 5 bases and J by 0 bases, with 14 bases left in between. The CDR3 bases are TGTGCCAGCAGCCCTCGCAGGGCCGTCTCCTACGAGCAGTACTTC. Its protein product is CASSPRRAVSYEQYF.

The rearrangement joins TRBV7-9 to TRBJ2-1; 7 bases fit TRBD2. The CDR3 totals 16 residues. After removal of 4 bases from V and 1 base from J, the junction contained 7 bases not matched to a gene. Germline V gene lookup returns CDR1 SEHNR and CDR2 FQNEAQ (reference sequence). The CDR3 DNA follows: TGTGCCAGCAGCTCCCGGGGGGAACTGTCCTACAATGAGCAGTTCTTC. Its translation: CASSSRGELSYNEQFF.

This clonotype was picked up a small number of times. The chain combines TRBV28 with TRBJ1-2, with D maybe TRBD1 (5 bases). CDR1 is MDHEN and CDR2 is SYDVKM in the germline V gene. The CDR3 sequence is 14 residues long. The ends were cut back, 3 bases at V and 2 bases at J, with 10 bases in the middle. CDR3 DNA: TGTGCCAGCAGTTTTGCTGGGGGGAACTATGGCTACACCTTC. This codes for CASSFAGGNYGYTF.